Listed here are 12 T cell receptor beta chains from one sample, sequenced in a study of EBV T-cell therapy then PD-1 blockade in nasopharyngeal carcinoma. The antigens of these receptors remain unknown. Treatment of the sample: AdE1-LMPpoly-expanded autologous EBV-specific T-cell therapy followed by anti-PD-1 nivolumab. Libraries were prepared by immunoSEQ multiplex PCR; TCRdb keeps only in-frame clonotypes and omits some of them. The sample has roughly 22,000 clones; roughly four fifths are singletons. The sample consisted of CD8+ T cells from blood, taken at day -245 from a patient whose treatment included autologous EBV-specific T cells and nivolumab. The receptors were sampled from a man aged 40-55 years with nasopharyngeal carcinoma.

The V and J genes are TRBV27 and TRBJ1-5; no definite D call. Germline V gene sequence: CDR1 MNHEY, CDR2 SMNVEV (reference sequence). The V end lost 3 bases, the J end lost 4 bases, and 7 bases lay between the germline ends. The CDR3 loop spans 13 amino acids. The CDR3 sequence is CASSLTLNQPQHF. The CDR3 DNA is TGTGCCAGCAGTTTGACCCTAAATCAGCCCCAGCATTTT.

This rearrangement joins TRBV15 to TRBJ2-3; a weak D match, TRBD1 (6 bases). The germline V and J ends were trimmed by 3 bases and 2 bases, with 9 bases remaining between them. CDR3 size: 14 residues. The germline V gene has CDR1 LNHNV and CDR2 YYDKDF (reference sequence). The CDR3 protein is CATSRDSLTDTQYF. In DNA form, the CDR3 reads TGTGCCACCAGCAGGGACAGCCTCACAGATACGCAGTATTTT.

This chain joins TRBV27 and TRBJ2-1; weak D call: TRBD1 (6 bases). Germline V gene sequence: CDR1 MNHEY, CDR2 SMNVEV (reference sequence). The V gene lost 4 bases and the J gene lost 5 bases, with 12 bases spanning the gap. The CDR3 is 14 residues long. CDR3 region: CASSWTVPNNEQFF. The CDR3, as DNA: TGTGCCAGCAGTTGGACAGTCCCGAACAATGAGCAGTTCTTC.

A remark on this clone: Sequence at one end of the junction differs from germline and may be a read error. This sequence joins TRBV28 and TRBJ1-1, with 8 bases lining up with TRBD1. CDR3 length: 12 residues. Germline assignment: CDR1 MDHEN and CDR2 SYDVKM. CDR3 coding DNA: TGTGCCAGCAGTTTAGGGACAGGCCGACACCATTTT. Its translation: CASSLGTGRHHF.

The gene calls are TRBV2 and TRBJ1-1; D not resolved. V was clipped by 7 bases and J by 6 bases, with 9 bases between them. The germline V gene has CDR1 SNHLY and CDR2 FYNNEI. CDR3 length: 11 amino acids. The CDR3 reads CASKGRAEAFF. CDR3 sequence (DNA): TGTGCCAGCAAGGGAAGGGCTGAAGCTTTCTTT.

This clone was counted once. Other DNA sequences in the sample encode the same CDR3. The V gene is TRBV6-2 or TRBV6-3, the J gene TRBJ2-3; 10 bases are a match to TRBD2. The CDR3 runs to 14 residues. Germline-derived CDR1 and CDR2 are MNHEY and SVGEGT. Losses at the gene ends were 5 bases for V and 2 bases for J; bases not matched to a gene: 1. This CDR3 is CASSSGGATDTQYF. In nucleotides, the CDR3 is TGTGCCAGCAGTAGCGGGGGGGCCACAGATACGCAGTATTTT.

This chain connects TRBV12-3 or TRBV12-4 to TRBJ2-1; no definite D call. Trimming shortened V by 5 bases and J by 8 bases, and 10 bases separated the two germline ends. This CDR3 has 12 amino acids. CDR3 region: CASSPTGYEQFF. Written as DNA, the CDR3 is TGTGCCAGCAGTCCCACCGGGTATGAGCAGTTCTTC.

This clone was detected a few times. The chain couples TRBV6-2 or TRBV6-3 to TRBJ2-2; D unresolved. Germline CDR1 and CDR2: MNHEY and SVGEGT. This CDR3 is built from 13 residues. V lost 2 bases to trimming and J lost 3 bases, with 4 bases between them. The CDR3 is CASSYRDTGELFF. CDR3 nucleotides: TGTGCCAGCAGTTACAGGGACACCGGGGAGCTGTTTTTT.

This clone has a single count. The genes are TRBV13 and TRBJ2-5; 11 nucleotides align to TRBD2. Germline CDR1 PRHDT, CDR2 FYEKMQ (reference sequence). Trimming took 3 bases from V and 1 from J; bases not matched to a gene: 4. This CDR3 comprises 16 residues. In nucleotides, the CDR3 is TGTGCCAGCAGCTTGACTAGCGGGGCGCTCCAAGAGACCCAGTACTTC. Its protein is CASSLTSGALQETQYF.

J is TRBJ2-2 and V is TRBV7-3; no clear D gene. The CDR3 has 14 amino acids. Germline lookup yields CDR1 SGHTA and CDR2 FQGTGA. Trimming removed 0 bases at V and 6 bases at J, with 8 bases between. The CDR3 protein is CASSLTHRAGELFF. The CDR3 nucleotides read TGTGCCAGCAGCTTAACCCATAGGGCCGGGGAGCTGTTTTTT.

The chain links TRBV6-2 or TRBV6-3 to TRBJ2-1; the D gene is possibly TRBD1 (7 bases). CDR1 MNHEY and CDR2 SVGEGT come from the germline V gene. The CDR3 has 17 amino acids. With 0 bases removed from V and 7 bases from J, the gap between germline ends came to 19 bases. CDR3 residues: CASSYSTTGMEGNEQFF. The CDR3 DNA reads TGTGCCAGCAGTTACTCGACGACAGGGATGGAGGGAAATGAGCAGTTCTTC.

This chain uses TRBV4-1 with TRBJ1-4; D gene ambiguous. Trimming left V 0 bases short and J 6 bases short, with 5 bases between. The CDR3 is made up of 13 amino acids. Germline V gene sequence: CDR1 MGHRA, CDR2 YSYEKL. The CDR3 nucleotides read TGCGCCAGCAGCCAAGAATCGGATGAAAAACTGTTTTTT. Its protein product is CASSQESDEKLFF.